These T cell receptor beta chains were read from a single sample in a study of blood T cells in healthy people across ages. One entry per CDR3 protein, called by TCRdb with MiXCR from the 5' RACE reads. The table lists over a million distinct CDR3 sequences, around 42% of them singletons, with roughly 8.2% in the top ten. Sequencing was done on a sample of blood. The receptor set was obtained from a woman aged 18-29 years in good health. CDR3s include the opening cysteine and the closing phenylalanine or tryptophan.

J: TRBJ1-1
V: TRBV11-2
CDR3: CASSPIRSTEAFF

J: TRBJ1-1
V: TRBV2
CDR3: CASSGVGGTEAFF

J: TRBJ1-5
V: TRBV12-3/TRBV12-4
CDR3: CASSFAGDQPQHF

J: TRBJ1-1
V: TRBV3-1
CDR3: CASSLGQAGDSEAFF

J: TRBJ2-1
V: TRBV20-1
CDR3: CSARVRGGTSYSEQFF

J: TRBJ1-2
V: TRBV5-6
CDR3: CASSEGGLDYGYTF

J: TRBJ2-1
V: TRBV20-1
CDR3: CSASKLADHGNEQFF

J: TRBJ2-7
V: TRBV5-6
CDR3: CASSFLGALGYEQYF

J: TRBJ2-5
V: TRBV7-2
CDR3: CASSGVVGTAAQETQYF

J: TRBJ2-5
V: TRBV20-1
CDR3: CSARVPLETQYF

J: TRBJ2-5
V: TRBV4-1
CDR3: CASSQEVAGGLIEETQYF

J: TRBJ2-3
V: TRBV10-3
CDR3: CAITDIAGGSTDTQYF

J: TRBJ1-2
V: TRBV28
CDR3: CASSLLSGGLNYGYTF

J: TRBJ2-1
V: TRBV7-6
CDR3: CASSRDGTLYNEQFF

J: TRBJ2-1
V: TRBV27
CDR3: CASSPRGAGAYNEQFF

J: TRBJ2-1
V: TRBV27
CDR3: CASSLSAGGVYNEQFF

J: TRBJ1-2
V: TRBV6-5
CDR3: CASSPEGRGANGYTF

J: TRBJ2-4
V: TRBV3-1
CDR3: CASSQRFGTDLAKNIQYF

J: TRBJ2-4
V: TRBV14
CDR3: CASSQASRAGIQYF

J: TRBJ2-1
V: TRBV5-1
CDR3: CASRGTGTSGYNEQFF

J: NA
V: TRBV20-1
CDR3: CSARVLAGLETQYF

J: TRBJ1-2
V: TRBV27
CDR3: CASSLRGGQGYGYTF

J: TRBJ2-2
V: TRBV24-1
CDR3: CATSDPGQPNTGELFF

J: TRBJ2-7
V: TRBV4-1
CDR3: CAGSQDVRRSDRELYEQYF

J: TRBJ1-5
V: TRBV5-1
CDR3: CASSLAGGLEPQHF

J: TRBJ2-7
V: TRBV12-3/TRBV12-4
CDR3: CASKDRGSYEQYF

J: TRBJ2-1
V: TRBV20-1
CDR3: CSALAGSYNEQFF

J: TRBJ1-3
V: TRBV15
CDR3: CATSIPDPRNTIYF

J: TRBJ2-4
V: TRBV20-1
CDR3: CSARFMTGEQYF

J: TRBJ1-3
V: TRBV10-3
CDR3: CASGGSGNTIYF

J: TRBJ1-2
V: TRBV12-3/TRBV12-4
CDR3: CASSFDGKVGYTF

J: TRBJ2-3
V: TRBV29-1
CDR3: CSVAASRPDTQYF

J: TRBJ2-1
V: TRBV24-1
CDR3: CATSDSPGRGLYNEQFF

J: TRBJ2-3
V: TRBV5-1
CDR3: CASSLEGSTDTQYF

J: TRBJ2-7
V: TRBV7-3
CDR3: CASSLGRSTYEQYF

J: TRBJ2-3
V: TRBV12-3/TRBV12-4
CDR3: CASSSTSGTEDTQYF

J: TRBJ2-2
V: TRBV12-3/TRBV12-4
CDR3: CASSPPGLSTGELFF

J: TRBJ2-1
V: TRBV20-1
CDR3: CSARDQAETQFF